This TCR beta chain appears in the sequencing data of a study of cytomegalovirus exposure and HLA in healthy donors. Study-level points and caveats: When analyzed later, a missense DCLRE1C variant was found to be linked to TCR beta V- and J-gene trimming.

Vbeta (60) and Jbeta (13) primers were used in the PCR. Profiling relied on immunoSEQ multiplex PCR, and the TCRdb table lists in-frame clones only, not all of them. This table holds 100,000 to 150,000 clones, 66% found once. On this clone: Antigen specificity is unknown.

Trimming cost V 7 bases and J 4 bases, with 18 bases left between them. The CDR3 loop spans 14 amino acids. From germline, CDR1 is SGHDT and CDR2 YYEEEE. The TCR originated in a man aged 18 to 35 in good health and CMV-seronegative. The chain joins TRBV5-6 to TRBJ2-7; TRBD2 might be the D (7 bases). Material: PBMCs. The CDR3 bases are TGTGCCAGCGCCCTAGGGGGGGGCCAGTACGAGCAGTACTTC. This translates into CASALGGGQYEQYF.